Sequencing of this T cell receptor beta chain was carried out in a study of cytomegalovirus exposure and HLA in healthy donors. Use of 60 Vbeta and 13 Jbeta primers characterized the PCR. TCRdb's table, derived via immunoSEQ multiplex PCR, lists solely in-frame clones and lacks some. The sample includes about 120,000 clones, 77% of them seen just once. The germline V gene encodes CDR1 MNHEY and CDR2 SMNVEV (reference sequence). J gave up 3 bases and V 3 bases, and 4 bases lay outside the gene matches. This CDR3 contains 14 residues. This clone was seen more than once but under ten times. The TCR sequence derives from a man aged 35 to 55 in good health and CMV-seropositive. This chain connects TRBV27 to TRBJ2-7; 8 nucleotides line up with TRBD1. Sequences were obtained from PBMCs. The CDR3 reads CASSFGQGFYEQYF. The CDR3 nucleotides are TGTGCCAGCAGTTTCGGACAGGGATTCTACGAGCAGTACTTC.